A selection of T cell receptor beta chains follows, all from one sample in a study of cytomegalovirus exposure and HLA in healthy donors. Clones were read by immunoSEQ multiplex PCR, and TCRdb kept only the in-frame ones, dropping some. Of roughly 140,000 clones listed, less than 90% are singletons. Sequencing was performed on PBMCs. These receptor sequences come from a boy aged 2 to 9 in good health and CMV-seronegative. CDR3s include the opening cysteine and the closing phenylalanine or tryptophan. The order of the fields is J gene, V gene, CDR3 protein.

TRBJ2-3,TRBV9,CASSTREGPDTQYF
TRBJ1-2,TRBV5-8,CASSLGAGAYGYTF
TRBJ2-4,TRBV27,CASSFTARAGAKNIQYF
TRBJ1-4,TRBV19,CASSITGQPNEKLFF
TRBJ2-5,TRBV7-9,CASSLGLAGERETQYF
TRBJ1-1,TRBV5-4,CASAPARGNTEAFF
TRBJ2-2,TRBV7-3,CASSGPGRMAGELFF
TRBJ1-2,TRBV14,CASSQASGPYGYTF
TRBJ2-1,TRBV29-1,CSVDLGTLAYNEQFF
TRBJ2-3,TRBV9,CASSVTGADTQYF
TRBJ2-7,TRBV2,CASSERRGDSYEQYF
TRBJ2-1,TRBV6-1,CASSGKGLAGVRNEQFF
TRBJ2-5,TRBV27,CASSFRASEGETQYF